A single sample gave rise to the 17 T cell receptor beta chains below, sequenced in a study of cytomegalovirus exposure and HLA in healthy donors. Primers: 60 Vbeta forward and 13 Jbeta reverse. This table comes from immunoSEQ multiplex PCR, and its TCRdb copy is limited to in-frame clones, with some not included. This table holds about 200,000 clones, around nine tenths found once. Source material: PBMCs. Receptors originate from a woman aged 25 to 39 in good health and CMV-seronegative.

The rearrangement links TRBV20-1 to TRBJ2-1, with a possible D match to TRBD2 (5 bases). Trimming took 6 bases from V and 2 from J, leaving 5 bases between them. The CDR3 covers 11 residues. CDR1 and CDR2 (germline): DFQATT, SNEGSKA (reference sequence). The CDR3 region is CSARAYNEQFF. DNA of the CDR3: TGCAGTGCGAGGGCCTACAATGAGCAGTTCTTC.

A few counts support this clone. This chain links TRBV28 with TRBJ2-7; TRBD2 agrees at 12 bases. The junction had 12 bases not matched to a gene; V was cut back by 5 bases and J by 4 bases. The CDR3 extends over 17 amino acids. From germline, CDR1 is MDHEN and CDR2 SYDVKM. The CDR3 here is CASSPISLAGGRYEQYF. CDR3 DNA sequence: TGTGCCAGCAGTCCCATTTCCCTAGCGGGGGGGCGGTACGAGCAGTACTTC.

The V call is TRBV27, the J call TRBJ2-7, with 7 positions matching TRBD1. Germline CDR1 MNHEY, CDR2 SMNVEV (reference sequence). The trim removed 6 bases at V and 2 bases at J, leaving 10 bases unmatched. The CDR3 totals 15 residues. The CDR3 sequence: CASRSLGTATYEQYF. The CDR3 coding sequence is TGTGCCAGCAGATCTCTCGGGACAGCAACCTACGAGCAGTACTTC.

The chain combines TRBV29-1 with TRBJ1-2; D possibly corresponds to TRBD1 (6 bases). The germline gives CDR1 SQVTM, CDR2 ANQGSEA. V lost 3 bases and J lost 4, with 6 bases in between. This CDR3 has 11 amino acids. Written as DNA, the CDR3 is TGCAGCGTTGACAGGGGCTATGGCTACACCTTC. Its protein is CSVDRGYGYTF. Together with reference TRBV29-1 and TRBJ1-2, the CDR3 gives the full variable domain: SAVISQKPSRDICQRGTSLTIQCQVDSQVTMMFWYRQQPGQSLTLIATANQGSEATYESGFVIDKFPISRPNLTFSTLTVSNMSPEDSSIYLCSVDRGYGYTFGSGTRLTVV.

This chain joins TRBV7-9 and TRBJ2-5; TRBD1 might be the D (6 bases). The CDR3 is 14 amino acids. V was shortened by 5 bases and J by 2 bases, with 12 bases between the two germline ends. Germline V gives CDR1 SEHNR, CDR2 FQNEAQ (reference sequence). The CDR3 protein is CASSDRTLQETQYF. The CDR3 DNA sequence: TGTGCCAGCAGCGACAGGACTTTACAAGAGACCCAGTACTTC.

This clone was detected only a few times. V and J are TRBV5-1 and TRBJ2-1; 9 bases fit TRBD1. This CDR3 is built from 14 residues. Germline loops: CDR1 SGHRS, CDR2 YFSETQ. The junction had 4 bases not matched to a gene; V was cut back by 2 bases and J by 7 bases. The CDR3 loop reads CASSFRQGDNEQFF. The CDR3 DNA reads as TGCGCCAGCAGCTTTCGACAGGGGGATAATGAGCAGTTCTTC.

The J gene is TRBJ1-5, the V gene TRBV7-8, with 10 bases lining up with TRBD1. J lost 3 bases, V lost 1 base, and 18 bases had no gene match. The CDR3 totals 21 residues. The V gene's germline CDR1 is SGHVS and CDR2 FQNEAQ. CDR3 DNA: TGTGCCAGCAGCTTAGGGCCGACCGGGACAGGGGTCTATATGAACAATCAGCCCCAGCATTTT. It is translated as CASSLGPTGTGVYMNNQPQHF.

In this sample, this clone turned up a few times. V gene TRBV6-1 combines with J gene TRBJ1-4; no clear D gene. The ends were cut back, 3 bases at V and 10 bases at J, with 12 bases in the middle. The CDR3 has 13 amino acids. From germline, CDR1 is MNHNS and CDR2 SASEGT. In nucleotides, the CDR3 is TGTGCCAGCAGTGATTGGGCTGCGCGAAAACTGTTTTTT. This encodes CASSDWAARKLFF.

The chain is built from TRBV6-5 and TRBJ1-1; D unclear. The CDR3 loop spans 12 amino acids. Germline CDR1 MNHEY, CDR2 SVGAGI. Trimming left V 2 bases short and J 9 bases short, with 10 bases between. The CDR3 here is CASSYDSGKAFF. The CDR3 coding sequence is TGTGCCAGCAGTTACGATTCGGGGAAAGCTTTCTTT.

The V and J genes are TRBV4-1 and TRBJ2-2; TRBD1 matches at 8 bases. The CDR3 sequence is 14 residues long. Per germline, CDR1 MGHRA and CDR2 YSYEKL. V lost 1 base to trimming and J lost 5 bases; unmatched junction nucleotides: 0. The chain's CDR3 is CASSQGQGTGELFF. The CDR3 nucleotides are TGCGCCAGCAGCCAAGGACAGGGGACCGGGGAGCTGTTTTTT.

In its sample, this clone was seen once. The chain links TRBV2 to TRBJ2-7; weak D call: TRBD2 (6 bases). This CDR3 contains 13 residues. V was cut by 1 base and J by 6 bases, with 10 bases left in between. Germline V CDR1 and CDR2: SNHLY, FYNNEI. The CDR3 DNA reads TGTGCCAGCAGTGAAGGAATGGGAGGCGAGCAGTACTTC. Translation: CASSEGMGGEQYF.

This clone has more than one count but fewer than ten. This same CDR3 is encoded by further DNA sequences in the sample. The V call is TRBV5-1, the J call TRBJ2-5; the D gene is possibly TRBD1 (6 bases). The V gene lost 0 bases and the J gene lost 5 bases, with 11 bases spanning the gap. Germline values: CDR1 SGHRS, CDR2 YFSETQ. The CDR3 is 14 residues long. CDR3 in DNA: TGCGCCAGCAGCTTGGGGACAGCGGTGGAGACCCAGTACTTC. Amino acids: CASSLGTAVETQYF.

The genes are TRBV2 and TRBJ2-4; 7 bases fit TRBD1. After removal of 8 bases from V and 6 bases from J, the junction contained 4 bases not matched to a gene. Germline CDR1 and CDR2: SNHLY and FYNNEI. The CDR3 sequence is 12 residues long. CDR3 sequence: CASGGQSNIQYF. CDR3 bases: TGTGCCAGCGGGGGACAGTCAAACATTCAGTACTTC.

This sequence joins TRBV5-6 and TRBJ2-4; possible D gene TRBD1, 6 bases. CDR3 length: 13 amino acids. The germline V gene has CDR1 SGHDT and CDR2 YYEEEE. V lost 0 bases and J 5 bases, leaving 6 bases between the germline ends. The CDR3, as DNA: TGTGCCAGCAGCTTGGGACAGGAAAACATTCAGTACTTC. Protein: CASSLGQENIQYF.

The CDR3 sequence: CASSVGVAISTDTQYF. Here the CDR3 DNA reads TGTGCCAGCAGCGTAGGGGTAGCGATAAGCACAGATACGCAGTATTTT. V gene TRBV9 combines with J gene TRBJ2-3, with a tentative D call TRBD2 (5 bases). Germline V gives CDR1 SGDLS, CDR2 YYNGEE. The CDR3 is 16 amino acids. V lost 0 bases, J lost 0 bases, and 11 bases lay in between.

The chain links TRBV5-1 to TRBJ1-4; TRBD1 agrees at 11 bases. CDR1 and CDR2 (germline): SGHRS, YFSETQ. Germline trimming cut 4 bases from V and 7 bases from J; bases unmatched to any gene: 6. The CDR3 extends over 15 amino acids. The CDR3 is CASSQLGQGGEKLFF. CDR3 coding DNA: TGCGCCAGCAGCCAGCTGGGACAGGGGGGTGAAAAACTGTTTTTT.

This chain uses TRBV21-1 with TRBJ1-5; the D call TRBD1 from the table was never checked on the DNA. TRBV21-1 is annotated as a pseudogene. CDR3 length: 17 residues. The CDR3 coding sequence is TGTGCCAGCAGCAAAGCAAGTAAGGACAGGGAACGACAGCCCCAGCATTTT. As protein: CASSKASKDRERQPQHF.